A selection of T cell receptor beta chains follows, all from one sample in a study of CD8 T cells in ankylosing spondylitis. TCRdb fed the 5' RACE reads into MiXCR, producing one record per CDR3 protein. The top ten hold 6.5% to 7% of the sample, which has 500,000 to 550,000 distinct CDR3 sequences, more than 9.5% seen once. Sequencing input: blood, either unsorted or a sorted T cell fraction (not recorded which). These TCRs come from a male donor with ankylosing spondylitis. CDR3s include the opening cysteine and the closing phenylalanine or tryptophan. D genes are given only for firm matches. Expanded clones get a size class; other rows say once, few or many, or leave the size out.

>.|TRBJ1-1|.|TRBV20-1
TGCAGTGCGCCCCCGGGTCCTGCTTTCTCGGACACTGAAGCTTTCTTT
CSAPPGPAFSDTEAFF
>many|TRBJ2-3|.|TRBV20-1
TGCAGTGCTAGATCCTATGTAGCCCCCCTCCATACGCAGTATTTT
CSARSYVAPLHTQYF
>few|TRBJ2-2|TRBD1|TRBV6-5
TGTGCCAGCAGTTTCGGACAGGGTGGCACCGGGGAGCTGTTTTTT
CASSFGQGGTGELFF
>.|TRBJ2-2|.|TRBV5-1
TGCGCCAGCAGCTTTGGAAACATCGACACCGGGGAGCTGTTTTTT
CASSFGNIDTGELFF
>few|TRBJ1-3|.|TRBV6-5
TGTGCCAGCAGTTACCCGACGGGCTCTGGAAACACCATATATTTT
CASSYPTGSGNTIYF
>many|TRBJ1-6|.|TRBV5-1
TGCGCCAGCAGCTTGGACAATTCACCCCTCCACTTT
CASSLDNSPLHF
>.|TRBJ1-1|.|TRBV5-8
TGTGCCAGCAGCCCCGTAGGACAAGAAGCTTTCTTT
CASSPVGQEAFF
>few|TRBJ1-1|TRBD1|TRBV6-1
TGTGCCAGCGGGGGACAGGGGGCGAGAGGGAACACTGAAGCTTTCTTT
CASGGQGARGNTEAFF
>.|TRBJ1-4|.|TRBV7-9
TGTGCCAGCAGCTCGACCGCGGGGGGTTTAGGGGAAAAACTGTTTTTT
CASSSTAGGLGEKLFF
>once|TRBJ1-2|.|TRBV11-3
TGTGCCAGCCGGCGGAGCCGGCCTCTTGGCTACACCTTC
CASRRSRPLGYTF
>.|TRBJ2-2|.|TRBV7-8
TGTGCCAGCAGCTTAGGGGGCTATTCGGCGTACTTTAGCGGGGAGCTGTTTTTT
CASSLGGYSAYFSGELFF
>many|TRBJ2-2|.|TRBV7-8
TGTGCCAGCAGCTCCCGGGGCGCCGGGGAGCTGTTTTTT
CASSSRGAGELFF
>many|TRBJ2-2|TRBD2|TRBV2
TGTGCCAGCAGTGTGGTAGCGGGAGGTACCGGGGAGCTGTTTTTT
CASSVVAGGTGELFF
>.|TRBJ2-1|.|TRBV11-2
TGTGCCAGCAGCTTCAAGGGCCCACAGTTCTTC
CASSFKGPQFF
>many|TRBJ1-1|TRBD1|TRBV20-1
TGCAGTGCTACGGGACAGGGGGCCACTGAAGCTTTCTTT
CSATGQGATEAFF
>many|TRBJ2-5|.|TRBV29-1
TGCAGCGTTCTACCTCCTGGTGAGACCCAGTACTTC
CSVLPPGETQYF
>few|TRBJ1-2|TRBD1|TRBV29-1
TGCAGCATCTCCGGGACAGGGGGCGCGGGTGGTGGCTACACCTTC
CSISGTGGAGGGYTF
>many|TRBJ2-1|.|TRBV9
TGTGCCAGCAGCGTAGGGGACGGAGAGGGCTACAATGAGCAGTTCTTC
CASSVGDGEGYNEQFF
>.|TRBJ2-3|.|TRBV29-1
TGCAGCGTTGTTGTTTACGGGAGCGGAGATACGCAGTATTTT
CSVVVYGSGDTQYF
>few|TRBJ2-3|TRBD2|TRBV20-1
TGCAGTGCTCGGGGACCGGCGGGGGAAGATACGCAGTATTTT
CSARGPAGEDTQYF
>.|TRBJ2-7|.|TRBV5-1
TGCGCCAGCAGCTTGGAGGGACTCCACGAGCAGTACTTC
CASSLEGLHEQYF
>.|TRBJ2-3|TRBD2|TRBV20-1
TGCAGTGCTGGGACTAGCGGGAGTGGCGGGCAGTATTTT
CSAGTSGSGGQYF
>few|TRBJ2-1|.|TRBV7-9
TGTGCCAGCAGCCCCCGGGGCGCGGGGAACAATGAGCAGTTCTTC
CASSPRGAGNNEQFF
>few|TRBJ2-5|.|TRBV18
TGTGCCAGCTCACCACCGAACAGCCAAGAGACCCAGTACTTC
CASSPPNSQETQYF
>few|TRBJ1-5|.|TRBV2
TGTGCCAGCAAGTGGGAGGGCGGCCAGCCCCAGCATTTT
CASKWEGGQPQHF
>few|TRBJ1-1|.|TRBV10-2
TGCGCCAGCACCTCAGAACAGGGGAACACTGAAGCTTTCTTT
CASTSEQGNTEAFF
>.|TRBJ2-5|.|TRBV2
TGTGCCAGCAGTGCGGGGAGAGAGACCCAGTACTTC
CASSAGRETQYF
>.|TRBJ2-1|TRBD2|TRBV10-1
TGCGCCAGCAGTGAGTCTTCAGGCGGGAGAGGGGATGAGCAGTTCTTC
CASSESSGGRGDEQFF
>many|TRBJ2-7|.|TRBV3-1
TGTGCCAGCAGCCTAGGCCAGCCCATCTACGAGCAGTACTTC
CASSLGQPIYEQYF
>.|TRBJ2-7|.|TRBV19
TGTGCCAGTAGTTTGGGCAGGGGCCCCTACGAGCAGTACTTC
CASSLGRGPYEQYF
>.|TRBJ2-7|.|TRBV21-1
TGTGCCAGCAGCAAATTAGGCGGGAGCTCCTACGAGCAGTACTTC
CASSKLGGSSYEQYF
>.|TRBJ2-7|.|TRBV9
TGTGCCAGCGCAGGGGGAGGACGCTACGAGCAGTACTTC
CASAGGGRYEQYF
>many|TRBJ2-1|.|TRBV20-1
TGCAGTGCTAGCCCGTTATCCCCCTACAATGAGCAGTTCTTC
CSASPLSPYNEQFF
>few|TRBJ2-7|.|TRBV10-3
TGTGCCATCAGTTCTGGGGGCGGTCCCTACGAGCAGTACTTC
CAISSGGGPYEQYF
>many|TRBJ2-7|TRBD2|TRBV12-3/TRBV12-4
TGTGCCAGCAGTCTCCCGGGACTAGTCACCGAGCAGTACTTC
CASSLPGLVTEQYF
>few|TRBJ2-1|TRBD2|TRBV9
TGTGCCAGCAGCGAGGGGAGCGGGGGTTCCTACAATGAGCAGTTCTTC
CASSEGSGGSYNEQFF
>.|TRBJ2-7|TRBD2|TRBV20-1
TGCAGTGCTAAGACAGCCCACAGGCCGAGCGGGAGGGCCCTCGAGCAGTACTTC
CSAKTAHRPSGRALEQYF
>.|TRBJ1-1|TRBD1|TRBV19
TGTGCCAGTAGTATACTTAAGGGGGCTCGGGACACTGAAGCTTTCTTT
CASSILKGARDTEAFF
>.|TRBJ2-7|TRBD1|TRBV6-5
TGTGCCAGCAGCTCTCGGGCAGGGGGTCGTTCCTACGAGCAGTACTTC
CASSSRAGGRSYEQYF
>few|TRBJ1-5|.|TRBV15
TGTGCCACCAGCAATCGGGGGCTGATTCAGCCCCAGCATTTT
CATSNRGLIQPQHF
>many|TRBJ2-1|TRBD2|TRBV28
TGTGCCAGCAGTGGACTAGCGGGATACAATGAGCAGTTCTTC
CASSGLAGYNEQFF
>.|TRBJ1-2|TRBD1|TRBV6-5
TGTGCCAGCAGTTACTCGGGACAGGGGGATATATATGGCTACACCTTC
CASSYSGQGDIYGYTF
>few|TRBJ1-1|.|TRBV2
TGTGCCACCAAACCTGGACAGAGAAACACTGAAGCTTTCTTT
CATKPGQRNTEAFF
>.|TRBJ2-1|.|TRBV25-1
TGTGCCAGCAGTCCCTTGGACGGAGGATACAATGAGCAGTTCTTC
CASSPLDGGYNEQFF
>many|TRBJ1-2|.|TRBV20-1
TGCAGTGCTAGCAGGGAGGGCTATGGCTACACCTTC
CSASREGYGYTF
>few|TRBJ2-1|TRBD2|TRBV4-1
TGCGCCAGCAGCCAAGATGGGGGAGGTAGCGGGAGGCCTCAGTTCTTC
CASSQDGGGSGRPQFF
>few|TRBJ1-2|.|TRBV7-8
TGTGCCAGCAGCTTGGGCGGTCTCACCCCCCGGGGCTACACCTTC
CASSLGGLTPRGYTF
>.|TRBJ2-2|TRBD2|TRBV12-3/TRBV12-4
TGTGCCAGCAGTTTGATAGCGGGAGGGATGAACACCGGGGAGCTGTTTTTT
CASSLIAGGMNTGELFF
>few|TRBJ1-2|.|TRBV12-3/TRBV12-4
TGTGCCAGCAGTTTAGCAGTAGGTCCCCGGTATGGGGGCTACACCTTC
CASSLAVGPRYGGYTF